One and the same sample provided the 31 T cell receptor beta chains below, sequenced in a study of T cell clones after liver transplantation. These TCRs are of unknown antigen specificity. Proliferating CFSE-low MLR cells were sequenced to define alloreactive TCRbeta sequences. Generated by immunoSEQ multiplex PCR, the TCRdb table keeps only in-frame clones and is missing some. The sample lists about 5,600 clones; around 30% were seen once. The sequencing sample was made of CD4+ T cells from cultured PBMCs. The receptors were gathered from a human patient who received a liver transplant. Some T cells may be the graft donor's.

V is TRBV27 and J is TRBJ2-6; D possibly corresponds to TRBD1 (5 bases). CDR1 and CDR2 (germline): MNHEY, SMNVEV (reference sequence). This CDR3 region has 18 residues. The V end lost 2 bases, the J end lost 0 bases, and 14 bases lay between the germline ends. This chain's CDR3 is CASSLHRTITSGANVLTF. In DNA, the CDR3 is TGTGCCAGCAGTTTACACAGGACCATCACCTCTGGGGCCAACGTCCTGACTTTC. The whole variable domain, filled in from reference TRBV27 and TRBJ2-6, reads EAQVTQNPRYLITVTGKKLTVTCSQNMNHEYMSWYRQDPGLGLRQIYYSMNVEVTDKGDVPEGYKVSRKEKRNFPLILESPSPNQTSLYFCASSLHRTITSGANVLTFGAGSRLTVL.

V is TRBV11-2 and J is TRBJ2-5; 7 bases are a match to TRBD1. With the DNA end fitting TRBJ2-7 better, the J assignment may be wrong. This CDR3 spans 15 amino acids. Germline V CDR1 and CDR2: SGHAT, FQNNGV. The CDR3 here is CASAVQGSSSYEQYF. The CDR3 nucleotides read TGTGCCAGCGCCGTACAGGGGTCTAGTTCCTACGAGCAGTACTTC.

The chain joins TRBV5-5 to TRBJ2-7; D unclear. Trimming stripped 0 bases from V and 2 bases from J, with 9 bases between. The CDR3 runs to 14 residues. Germline V gene sequence: CDR1 SGHKS, CDR2 YYEKEE (reference sequence). CDR3 DNA: TGTGCCAGCAGCTTGGTAGTAGGGCCCTACGAGCAGTACTTC. Its translation is CASSLVVGPYEQYF.

The chain has TRBV5-1 and TRBJ2-7, with D maybe TRBD2 (6 bases). CDR1 is SGHRS, CDR2 YFSETQ, per germline. V lost 1 base, J lost 1 base, and 18 bases lay in between. The CDR3 sequence is 17 residues long. The CDR3 DNA reads TGCGCCAGCAGCTTGCTGGGGAGAACCGGGGGTTCCTACGAGCAGTACTTC. Translating it yields CASSLLGRTGGSYEQYF.

The chain employs TRBV10-3 and TRBJ2-7, with D maybe TRBD2 (5 bases). This CDR3 comprises 13 residues. V lost 4 bases to trimming and J lost 2 bases, with 9 bases between them. Per germline, CDR1 ENHRY and CDR2 SYGVKD. As DNA, the CDR3 is TGTGCCATCAGTGTGTTCGGGACCTACGAGCAGTACTTC. Residues: CAISVFGTYEQYF.

This chain connects TRBV20-1 to TRBJ1-3; D gene unclear. The V gene lost 1 base and the J gene lost 6 bases, with 4 bases spanning the gap. Looked up from germline, CDR1 is DFQATT and CDR2 is SNEGSKA (reference sequence). The CDR3 runs 11 residues. The CDR3 DNA reads TGCAGTGCTAGAGGTGCAAACACCATATATTTT. This translates into CSARGANTIYF.

This rearrangement joins TRBV28 to TRBJ1-2; D is uncertain. V was trimmed by 6 bases and J by 5 bases, leaving 10 bases between them. The germline V gene has CDR1 MDHEN and CDR2 SYDVKM. This CDR3 contains 12 residues. CDR3 protein: CASRGFPYGYTF. The CDR3 coding sequence is TGTGCCAGCAGGGGGTTTCCTTATGGCTACACCTTC.

This clone is labeled medium-sized. The chain carries TRBV18 and TRBJ1-5; no reliable D call. Germline CDR1 is KGHSH and CDR2 is LQKENI. Trimming stripped 6 bases from V and 3 bases from J, with 12 bases between. This CDR3 contains 14 residues. CDR3 region: CASSPTSTNQPQHF. As DNA, the CDR3 is TGTGCCAGCTCCCCAACGAGTACCAATCAGCCCCAGCATTTT.

This rearrangement joins TRBV28 to TRBJ2-7; D is tentatively TRBD1 or TRBD2 (5 bases each). Looked up from germline, CDR1 is MDHEN and CDR2 is SYDVKM. CDR3 length equals 16 residues. V lost 6 bases and J lost 1, with 19 bases in between. The CDR3 region has the DNA TGTGCCAGCAGCCCTAATCGGGGCCCAAGGTCCTACGAGCAGTACTTC. Protein sequence: CASSPNRGPRSYEQYF.

This clone was counted between two and nine times. The V and J genes are TRBV5-1 and TRBJ2-5; D might be TRBD1 (6 bases). With the DNA end fitting TRBJ2-7 better, the J assignment may be wrong. CDR3 size: 15 residues. Per germline, CDR1 SGHRS and CDR2 YFSETQ. CDR3: CASSFLTTGAYEQYF. The DNA for the CDR3 is TGCGCCAGCAGCTTCCTGACGACAGGAGCCTACGAGCAGTACTTC.

This chain connects TRBV7-2 to TRBJ2-7; TRBD1 matches 7 bases. CDR3 length equals 15 residues. Germline lookup yields CDR1 SGHTA and CDR2 FQGNSA. The trim removed 0 bases at V and 4 bases at J, leaving 6 bases unmatched. CDR3 in DNA: TGTGCCAGCAGCTTAGCCCCCGCGACAGGGTACGAGCAGTACTTC. This encodes CASSLAPATGYEQYF.

V usage is TRBV19 and J usage is TRBJ1-2; tentative D call: TRBD1 (5 bases). CDR1 and CDR2 (germline): LNHDA, SQIVND (reference sequence). V lost 4 bases, J lost 4 bases, and 13 bases lay in between. There are 14 residues in the CDR3. The CDR3: CASSKGIGGYGYTF. The CDR3 coding sequence is TGTGCCAGTAGTAAGGGGATTGGTGGCTATGGCTACACCTTC. Full variable domain (rest looked up from reference TRBV19 and TRBJ1-2): DGGITQSPKYLFRKEGQNVTLSCEQNLNHDAMYWYRQDPGQGLRLIYYSQIVNDFQKGDIAEGYSVSREKKESFPLTVTSAQKNPTAFYLCASSKGIGGYGYTFGSGTRLTVV.

Within the sample, this clone is medium-sized (0.01 to 0.1%). The J gene is TRBJ2-5, the V gene TRBV27; 10 bases fit TRBD1. V trimming: 4 bases; J trimming: 4 bases; junction bases outside the gene matches: 6. CDR1 MNHEY and CDR2 SMNVEV come from the germline V gene (reference sequence). The CDR3 is 15 amino acids. The CDR3 is CASSSGDRGSETQYF. CDR3 in DNA: TGTGCCAGCAGTTCGGGGGACAGGGGATCAGAGACCCAGTACTTC.

By sample share, this clone is medium-sized. This chain uses TRBV30 with TRBJ1-1; no reliable D call. V lost 2 bases, J lost 2 bases, and 21 bases lay in between. This CDR3 comprises 17 residues. Germline CDR1 reads GTSNPN; CDR2 reads SVGIG (reference sequence). In DNA form, the CDR3 reads TGTGCCTGGAGTTCTTCGCCCAATAAATGGGCTAACACTGAAGCTTTCTTT. It yields the protein CAWSSSPNKWANTEAFF.

The rearrangement joins TRBV28 to TRBJ1-2; 9 bases are shared with TRBD1. Losses at the gene ends were 6 bases for V and 4 bases for J; bases not matched to a gene: 9. CDR1 MDHEN and CDR2 SYDVKM come from the germline V gene. The CDR3 spans 15 residues. This CDR3 reads CASRAPGQGLYGYTF. The CDR3 region has the DNA TGTGCCAGCAGAGCGCCGGGACAGGGCCTCTATGGCTACACCTTC.

With respect to this clone: Since a far larger clone is one base different, this is likely a read error. The genes are TRBV5-4 and TRBJ2-1, with D tentatively TRBD2 (5 bases). The CDR3 covers 15 residues. The V gene's germline CDR1 is SGHNT and CDR2 YYREEE (reference sequence). The V end lost 0 bases, the J end lost 2 bases, and 9 bases lay between the germline ends. This chain's CDR3 is CASSLAGSTYNEQFF. CDR3 in DNA: TGTGCCAGCAGCTTGGCGGGAAGCACCTACAATGAGCAGTTCTTC. The full variable domain, in which reference TRBV5-4 and TRBJ2-1 provide the parts outside the CDR3, is ETGVTQSPTHLIKTRGQQVTLRCSSQSGHNTVSWYQQALGQGPQFIFQYYREEENGRGNFPPRFSGLQFPNYSSELNVNALELDDSALYLCASSLAGSTYNEQFFGPGTRLTVL.

Notes on this clone: A much more abundant neighbour one base away suggests this may be a read error. V and J are TRBV2 and TRBJ1-2, with D perhaps matching TRBD1 (6 bases). The germline CDR1 and CDR2 sequences are SNHLY and FYNNEI. The V end was cut by 3 bases, the J end by 12 bases, with 17 bases between. CDR3 size: 13 residues. The CDR3 DNA reads TGTGCCAGCAGTGACGCAGGGGCGGGCGGCGACACCTTC. Its translation: CASSDAGAGGDTF.

The count of this clone is one. The rearrangement joins TRBV9 to TRBJ2-3; D gene ambiguous. Germline CDR1 is SGDLS and CDR2 is YYNGEE. The CDR3 sequence is 12 residues long. The V gene lost 4 bases and the J gene lost 6 bases, with 9 bases spanning the gap. The CDR3 protein is CASSPQMDTQYF. CDR3 sequence (DNA): TGTGCCAGCAGCCCTCAAATGGATACGCAGTATTTT. Variable domain in full (rest from reference TRBV9 and TRBJ2-3): DSGVTQTPKHLITATGQRVTLRCSPRSGDLSVYWYQQSLDQGLQFLIQYYNGEERAKGNILERFSAQQFPDLHSELNLSSLELGDSALYFCASSPQMDTQYFGPGTRLTVL.

This clone turned up a few times. This chain connects TRBV6-1 to TRBJ2-3; tentative D call: TRBD1 (6 bases). V lost 6 bases to trimming and J lost 0 bases, with 13 bases between them. Germline-derived CDR1 and CDR2 are MNHNS and SASEGT. This CDR3 spans 15 amino acids. CDR3: CASRLQGRSTDTQYF. In DNA form, the CDR3 reads TGTGCCAGCAGACTACAGGGAAGGAGCACAGATACGCAGTATTTT.

The J gene is TRBJ2-1, the V gene TRBV28; 14 bases map to TRBD2. Germline-derived CDR1 and CDR2 are MDHEN and SYDVKM. After removal of 4 bases from V and 0 bases from J, the junction contained 11 bases not matched to a gene. The CDR3 sequence is 20 residues long. This chain's CDR3 is CASSSRTSGRIRSSYNEQFF. Here the CDR3 DNA reads TGTGCCAGCAGTTCCCGGACTAGCGGGAGGATCAGGAGCTCCTACAATGAGCAGTTCTTC. The full variable domain, rest sourced from reference TRBV28 and TRBJ2-1, is DVKVTQSSRYLVKRTGEKVFLECVQDMDHENMFWYRQDPGLGLRLIYFSYDVKMKEKGDIPEGYSVSREKKERFSLILESASTNQTSMYLCASSSRTSGRIRSSYNEQFFGPGTRLTVL.

The rearrangement joins TRBV7-9 to TRBJ2-1; 9 positions match TRBD2. Trimming removed 5 bases from V and 8 bases from J; junction bases left unmatched: 10. CDR1 is SEHNR, CDR2 FQNEAQ, per germline (reference sequence). The CDR3 runs to 15 residues. CDR3 sequence reads: CASSQPSGKSYEQFF. The DNA for the CDR3 is TGTGCCAGCAGCCAACCTAGCGGGAAGTCCTATGAGCAGTTCTTC.

CDR3 sequence reads: CASSKAGQSYGYTF. The CDR3 region has the DNA TGTGCCAGCAGCAAAGCGGGACAGTCCTATGGCTACACCTTC. The chain is built from TRBV6-1 and TRBJ1-2, with 7 positions matching TRBD1. The CDR3 covers 14 residues. V lost 6 bases and J lost 4; bases outside the gene matches: 8. Germline CDR1 MNHNS, CDR2 SASEGT.

Note on this clone: Other DNA sequences in the same sample also yield this CDR3. The chain is built from TRBV11-2 and TRBJ2-7; 9 bases are shared with TRBD1. Germline-derived CDR1 and CDR2 are SGHAT and FQNNGV. CDR3 length: 16 residues. V was clipped by 3 bases and J by 4 bases; unmatched bases: 10. CDR3 amino acids: CASSFSPRTGEYEQYF. As DNA, the CDR3 is TGTGCCAGCAGCTTTTCCCCACGGACAGGGGAGTACGAGCAGTACTTC.

This clone was detected a few times. The same CDR3 also results from other DNA sequences found in this sample. This chain links TRBV6-5 with TRBJ2-1; D ambiguous. The V end was cut by 0 bases, the J end by 4 bases, with 7 bases between. CDR3 length equals 14 residues. Germline values: CDR1 MNHEY, CDR2 SVGAGI. The CDR3 is CASSYSRVYNEQFF. Written as DNA, the CDR3 is TGTGCCAGCAGTTACTCAAGGGTGTACAATGAGCAGTTCTTC.

This chain uses TRBV7-2 with TRBJ2-7; D is ambiguous. The CDR3 sequence is 12 residues long. Trimming shortened V by 5 bases and J by 7 bases, and 12 bases separated the two germline ends. The germline gives CDR1 SGHTA, CDR2 FQGNSA. The DNA for the CDR3 is TGTGCCAGCAGCGTAAACCTTAGAGAGCAGTACTTC. Protein sequence: CASSVNLREQYF.

This clone has a handful of counts. The chain is built from TRBV4-1 and TRBJ2-4, with D possibly called TRBD1 or TRBD2 (7 bases each). Trimming removed 1 base at V and 3 bases at J, with 19 bases between. The CDR3 covers 18 residues. The germline V gene has CDR1 MGHRA and CDR2 YSYEKL. In DNA, the CDR3 is TGCGCCAGCAGCCAAGGAGGCAGGGGGAGGGTTGGCAAAAACATTCAGTACTTC. Translation: CASSQGGRGRVGKNIQYF.

This clone was observed a few times. V is TRBV19 and J is TRBJ1-5; 8 nucleotides agree with TRBD1. Trimming removed 6 bases from V and 3 bases from J; junction bases left unmatched: 13. The CDR3 sequence is 17 residues long. CDR1 and CDR2 from the germline V gene are LNHDA and SQIVND (reference sequence). This chain's CDR3 is CASSSQFGTGHNQPQHF. CDR3 in DNA: TGTGCCAGTAGCTCCCAATTTGGGACAGGACACAATCAGCCCCAGCATTTT.

The chain combines TRBV5-4 with TRBJ1-2, with a tentative D call TRBD1 (6 bases). The V gene's germline CDR1 is SGHNT and CDR2 YYREEE (reference sequence). The V end was cut by 3 bases, the J end by 8 bases, with 20 bases between. This CDR3 is 15 amino acids long. As DNA, the CDR3 is TGTGCCAGCAGCTCCCCGACAGGCTCCGCGGTGGGCTACACCTTC. Its translation is CASSSPTGSAVGYTF.

The gene calls are TRBV5-6 and TRBJ2-1; the D is unclear. Per the germline V gene, CDR1 is SGHDT and CDR2 is YYEEEE. V was shortened by 4 bases and J by 6 bases, with 14 bases between the two germline ends. The CDR3 extends over 14 amino acids. The CDR3 region is CASSLGPRSNEQFF. The CDR3 DNA sequence: TGTGCCAGCAGCCTCGGACCCCGGAGCAATGAGCAGTTCTTC.

This clone came up a few times. The rearrangement uses TRBV6-5 and TRBJ1-2, with 10 positions matching TRBD1. Germline CDR1 and CDR2: MNHEY and SVGAGI. The CDR3 has 14 amino acids. J lost 8 bases, V lost 2 bases, and 5 bases had no gene match. CDR3 in amino acids: CASSYGTGVGGYTF. In nucleotides, the CDR3 is TGTGCCAGCAGTTACGGGACAGGGGTAGGAGGCTACACCTTC.

The V gene is TRBV7-2, the J gene TRBJ2-7, with 7 nucleotides matching TRBD1. The germline gives CDR1 SGHTA, CDR2 FQGNSA. The CDR3 sequence is 15 residues long. The trim removed 5 bases at V and 5 bases at J, leaving 12 bases unmatched. This CDR3 reads CASSLGQPGGHEQYF. CDR3 nucleotide sequence: TGTGCCAGCAGCCTGGGACAGCCAGGTGGCCACGAGCAGTACTTC.